This T cell receptor beta chain was documented in a study of T-cell memory formation after mild COVID-19. Points from the study as a whole: Clones contracting over day 15 to 85 were CD4/CD8 balanced, with later expanders leaning CD4+.

The CDR3 is 15 residues long. V lost 5 bases to trimming and J lost 3 bases; unmatched junction nucleotides: 6. TCR alpha and TCR beta cDNA libraries carrying sample barcodes and UMIs came from 5'RACE with constant-segment primers. TCRdb re-analysed the 5' RACE reads in MiXCR, keeping a single row per CDR3 protein. The table records approximately 430,000 distinct CDR3 sequences, more than 20% of them present only once. As to this clonotype: As yet, its antigen is unknown.

Sequenced: PBMCs or a T cell subset sorted from them (not recorded which). The TCR originated in an adult woman who had mild COVID-19 (a few samples of this study predate the infection). Cell type and time point are not known. The chain employs TRBV12-3 or TRBV12-4 and TRBJ2-7, with TRBD2 matching 11 bases. The CDR3 is CASSTASGRNYEQYF. DNA of the CDR3: TGTGCCAGCAGTACAGCTAGCGGGAGGAACTACGAGCAGTACTTC.